Below, 11 T cell receptor beta chains from the same sample are listed, as sequenced in a study of a mutant IDH1 vaccine in newly diagnosed glioma (dated by TCRdb to about 2021). The antigens of these receptors remain unknown. This specimen's time point label, interpreted: week 23, last vaccination. Each vaccine dose was 300 ug of a 20-mer mutant IDH1 peptide in Montanide, given subcutaneously with topical imiquimod. Libraries were built with the immunoSEQ multiplex PCR assay. TCRdb carries this immuneACCESS record with in-frame sequences only. Its versions omit some clonotypes, under half of them owing to an unresolved V gene in the studies checked, with the rest unexplained. For this sample the table gives 35,000 to 40,000 clones, of which 81% were detected only once. Clones ranked in the top ten supply over 4.5% of the sample. Material: PBMCs, obtained from a glioma patient whose treatment included an IDH1 peptide vaccine. These receptors all stem from a man aged 35 to 55 with glioma.

The V and J genes are TRBV30 and TRBJ2-7, with D tentatively TRBD1 (6 bases). Per the germline V gene, CDR1 is GTSNPN and CDR2 is SVGIG (reference sequence). The CDR3 extends over 14 amino acids. V lost 0 bases and J 3 bases, leaving 12 bases between the germline ends. CDR3 in DNA: TGTGCCTGGAGTGTATCAACAGGGCTCTACGAGCAGTACTTC. It yields the protein CAWSVSTGLYEQYF.

This rearrangement joins TRBV27 to TRBJ2-7; 10 bases match TRBD1. The CDR3 has 16 amino acids. CDR1 and CDR2 from the germline V gene are MNHEY and SMNVEV (reference sequence). The CDR3 sequence: CATPDRGLLNSYEQYF. The CDR3 region has the DNA TGTGCTACTCCGGACAGGGGGTTATTAAACTCCTACGAGCAGTACTTC.

The chain recombines TRBV18 with TRBJ2-1; 13 bases align to TRBD2. V trimming: 4 bases; J trimming: 5 bases; junction bases outside the gene matches: 5. Germline loops: CDR1 KGHSH, CDR2 LQKENI. This CDR3 has 16 residues. This CDR3 reads CASSQGLAGTNNEQFF. CDR3 coding DNA: TGTGCCAGCTCACAGGGACTAGCGGGGACCAACAATGAGCAGTTCTTC. Looking up the rest from reference TRBV18 and TRBJ2-1 gives the full variable domain: NAGVMQNPRHLVRRRGQEARLRCSPMKGHSHVYWYRQLPEEGLKFMVYLQKENIIDESGMPKERFSAEFPKEGPSILRIQQVVRGDSAAYFCASSQGLAGTNNEQFFGPGTRLTVL.

The gene calls are TRBV7-6 and TRBJ1-6; 8 bases fit TRBD1. Looked up from germline, CDR1 is SGHVS and CDR2 is FNYEAQ. V lost 1 base to trimming and J lost 10 bases; unmatched junction nucleotides: 3. The CDR3 runs 14 residues. In nucleotides, the CDR3 is TGTGCCAGCAGCTTAGAACAGGGGGGGTCACCCCTCCACTTT. This encodes CASSLEQGGSPLHF.

The chain carries TRBV14 and TRBJ1-1, with 8 bases lining up with TRBD1. Looked up from germline, CDR1 is SGHDN and CDR2 is FVKESK. The CDR3 sequence is 14 residues long. Trimming took 6 bases from V and 1 from J; bases not matched to a gene: 4. In nucleotides, the CDR3 is TGTGCCAGCAGTATGGACAGGGAGAACACTGAAGCTTTCTTT. Protein: CASSMDRENTEAFF. Full variable domain (outside the CDR3, taken from reference TRBV14 and TRBJ1-1): EAGVTQFPSHSVIEKGQTVTLRCDPISGHDNLYWYRRVMGKEIKFLLHFVKESKQDESGMPNNRFLAERTGGTYSTLKVQPAELEDSGVYFCASSMDRENTEAFFGQGTRLTVV.

V usage is TRBV7-8 and J usage is TRBJ1-5; weak D call: TRBD1 (6 bases). Per the germline V gene, CDR1 is SGHVS and CDR2 is FQNEAQ. This CDR3 region has 17 residues. V lost 5 bases to trimming and J lost 0 bases, with 17 bases between them. The CDR3 reads CASSPGGQSYSNQPQHF. The CDR3 DNA sequence: TGTGCCAGCAGCCCAGGAGGACAGTCATATAGCAATCAGCCCCAGCATTTT.

The genes are TRBV6-1 and TRBJ2-3; no clear D gene. CDR1 and CDR2 (germline): MNHNS, SASEGT. The CDR3 runs 15 residues. V lost 0 bases and J 4 bases, leaving 11 bases between the germline ends. CDR3: CASSEAVASSDTQYF. Written as DNA, the CDR3 is TGTGCCAGCAGTGAAGCTGTTGCTAGTTCAGATACGCAGTATTTT.

This clone was seen more than once but under ten times. The rearrangement uses TRBV29-1 and TRBJ2-1; 8 nucleotides line up with TRBD1. The CDR3 loop spans 13 amino acids. Germline V gene lookup returns CDR1 SQVTM and CDR2 ANQGSEA. After removal of 1 base from V and 4 bases from J, the junction contained 0 bases not matched to a gene. CDR3: CSVEGQGYNEQFF. In DNA, the CDR3 is TGCAGCGTTGAAGGACAGGGGTACAATGAGCAGTTCTTC.

The chain employs TRBV5-4 and TRBJ2-7; weak D call: TRBD1 (6 bases). Trimming pared 3 bases from V and 0 bases from J, leaving 7 bases between. Per germline, CDR1 SGHNT and CDR2 YYREEE (reference sequence). This CDR3 comprises 13 residues. The CDR3 reads CASSSDSSYEQYF. CDR3 in DNA: TGTGCCAGCAGCTCGGACAGCTCCTACGAGCAGTACTTC.

The chain is built from TRBV4-3 and TRBJ2-3; D not resolved. The germline V gene encodes CDR1 LGHNA and CDR2 YSLEER. The V end lost 0 bases, the J end lost 4 bases, and 5 bases lay between the germline ends. The CDR3 contains 13 residues. For the CDR3, the DNA is TGCGCCAGCAGCCAAGATACTCCAGATACGCAGTATTTT. Its translation: CASSQDTPDTQYF.

J is TRBJ1-3 and V is TRBV29-1, with unresolved D. This CDR3 is built from 13 residues. CDR1 and CDR2 (germline): SQVTM, ANQGSEA. Deletions cut 7 bases from V and 1 base from J, with 11 bases between. Here the CDR3 reads CSGVRASGNTIYF. In DNA form, the CDR3 reads TGCAGCGGGGTAAGGGCGTCTGGAAACACCATATATTTT.